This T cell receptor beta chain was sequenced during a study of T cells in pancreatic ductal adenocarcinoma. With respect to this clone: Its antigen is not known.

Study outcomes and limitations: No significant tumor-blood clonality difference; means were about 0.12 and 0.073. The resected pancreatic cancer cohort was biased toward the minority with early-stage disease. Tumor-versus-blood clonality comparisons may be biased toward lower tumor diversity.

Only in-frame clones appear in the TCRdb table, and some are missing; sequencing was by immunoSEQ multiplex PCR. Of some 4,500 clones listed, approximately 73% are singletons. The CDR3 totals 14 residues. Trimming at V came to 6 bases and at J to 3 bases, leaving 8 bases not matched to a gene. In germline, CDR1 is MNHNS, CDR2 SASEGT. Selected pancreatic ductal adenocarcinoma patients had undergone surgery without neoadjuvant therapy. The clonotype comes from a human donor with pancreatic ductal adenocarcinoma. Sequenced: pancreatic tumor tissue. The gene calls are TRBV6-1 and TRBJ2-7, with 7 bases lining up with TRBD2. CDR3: CASSATPGGYEQYF. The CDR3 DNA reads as TGTGCCAGCAGCGCAACCCCGGGGGGCTACGAGCAGTACTTC.